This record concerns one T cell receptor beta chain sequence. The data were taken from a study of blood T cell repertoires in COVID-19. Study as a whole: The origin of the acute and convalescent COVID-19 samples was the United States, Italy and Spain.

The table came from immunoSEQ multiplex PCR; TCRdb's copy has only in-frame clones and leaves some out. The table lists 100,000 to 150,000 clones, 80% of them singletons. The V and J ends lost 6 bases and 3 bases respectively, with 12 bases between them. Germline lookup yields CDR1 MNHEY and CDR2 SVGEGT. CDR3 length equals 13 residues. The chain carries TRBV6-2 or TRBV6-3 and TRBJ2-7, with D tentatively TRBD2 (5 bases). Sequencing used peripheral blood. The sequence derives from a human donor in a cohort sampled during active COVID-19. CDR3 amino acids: CASSNGRRYEQYF. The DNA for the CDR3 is TGTGCCAGCAGCAATGGGAGACGCTACGAGCAGTACTTC.